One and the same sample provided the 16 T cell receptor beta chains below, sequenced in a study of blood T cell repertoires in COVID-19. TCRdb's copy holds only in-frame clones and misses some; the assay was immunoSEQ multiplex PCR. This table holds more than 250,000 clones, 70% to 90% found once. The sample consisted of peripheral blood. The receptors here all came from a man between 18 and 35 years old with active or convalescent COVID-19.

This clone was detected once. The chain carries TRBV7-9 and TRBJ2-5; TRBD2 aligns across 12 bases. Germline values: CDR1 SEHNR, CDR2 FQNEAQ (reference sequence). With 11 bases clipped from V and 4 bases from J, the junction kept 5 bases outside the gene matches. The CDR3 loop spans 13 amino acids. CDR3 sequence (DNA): TGTGCCGTACCGGGACTAGCGGGAGAGACCCAGTACTTC. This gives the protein CAVPGLAGETQYF.

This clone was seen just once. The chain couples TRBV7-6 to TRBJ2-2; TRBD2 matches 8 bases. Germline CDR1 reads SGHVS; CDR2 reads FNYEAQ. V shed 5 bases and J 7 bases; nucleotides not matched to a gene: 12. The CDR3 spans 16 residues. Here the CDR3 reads CASSLFPGGADGELFF. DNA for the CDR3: TGTGCCAGCAGCCTCTTCCCCGGGGGGGCGGACGGGGAGCTGTTTTTT.

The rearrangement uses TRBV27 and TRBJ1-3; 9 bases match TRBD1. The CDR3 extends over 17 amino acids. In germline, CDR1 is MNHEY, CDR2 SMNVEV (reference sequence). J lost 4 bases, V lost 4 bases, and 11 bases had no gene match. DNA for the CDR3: TGTGCCAGCAGTTCCGGGACAGGGCCTTTAGGGGGAAACACCATATATTTT. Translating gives CASSSGTGPLGGNTIYF.

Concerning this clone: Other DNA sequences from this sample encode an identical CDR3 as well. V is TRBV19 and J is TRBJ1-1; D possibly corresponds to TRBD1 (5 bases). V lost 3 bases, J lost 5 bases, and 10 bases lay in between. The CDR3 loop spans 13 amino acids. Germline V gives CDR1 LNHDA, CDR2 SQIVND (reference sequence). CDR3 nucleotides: TGTGCCAGTAGTATGCAGGGAGGAACTGAAGCTTTCTTT. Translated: CASSMQGGTEAFF.

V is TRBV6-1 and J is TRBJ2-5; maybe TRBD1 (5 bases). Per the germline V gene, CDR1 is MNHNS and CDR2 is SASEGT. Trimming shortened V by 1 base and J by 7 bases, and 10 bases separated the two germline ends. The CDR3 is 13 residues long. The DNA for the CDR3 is TGTGCCAGCAGTGAAGAGGGGTCTGGGACCCAGTACTTC. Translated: CASSEEGSGTQYF.

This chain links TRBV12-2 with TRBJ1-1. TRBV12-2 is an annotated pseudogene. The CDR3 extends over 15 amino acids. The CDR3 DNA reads TGTGCAAGTCGCCTGATCCGGGGAGTGAACACTGAAGCTTTCTTT. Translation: CASRLIRGVNTEAFF.

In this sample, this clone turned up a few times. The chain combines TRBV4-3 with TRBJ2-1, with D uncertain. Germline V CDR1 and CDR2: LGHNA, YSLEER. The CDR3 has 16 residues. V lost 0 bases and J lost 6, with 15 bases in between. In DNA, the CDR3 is TGCGCCAGCAGCCAAGATCCTAGAAGTTCTTCCAATGAGCAGTTCTTC. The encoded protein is CASSQDPRSSSNEQFF.

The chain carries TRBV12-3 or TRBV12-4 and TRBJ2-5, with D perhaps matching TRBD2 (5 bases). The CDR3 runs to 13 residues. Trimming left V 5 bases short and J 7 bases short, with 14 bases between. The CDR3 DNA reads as TGTGCCAGCAGTGGGCCTCAGGCGGGGACCCAGTACTTC. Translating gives CASSGPQAGTQYF.

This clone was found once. The CDR3 DNA is TGTGCCAGCAGCTTTGGGCAAAGAAATTCACCCCTCCACTTT. Translation: CASSFGQRNSPLHF. V and J are TRBV7-9 and TRBJ1-6; D call uncertain. V was shortened by 3 bases and J by 7 bases, with 10 bases between the two germline ends. CDR1 is SEHNR, CDR2 FQNEAQ, per germline (reference sequence). This CDR3 has 14 amino acids.

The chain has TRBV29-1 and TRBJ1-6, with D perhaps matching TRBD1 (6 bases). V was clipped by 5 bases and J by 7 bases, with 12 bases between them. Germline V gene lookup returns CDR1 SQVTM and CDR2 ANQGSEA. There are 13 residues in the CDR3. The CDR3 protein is CSVTGSENSPLHF. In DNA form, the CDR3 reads TGCAGCGTTACAGGGTCAGAAAATTCACCCCTCCACTTT.

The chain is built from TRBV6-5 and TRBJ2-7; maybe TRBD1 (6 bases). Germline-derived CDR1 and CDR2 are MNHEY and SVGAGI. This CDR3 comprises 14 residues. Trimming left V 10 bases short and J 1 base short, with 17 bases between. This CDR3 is CATWPSGQSYEQYF. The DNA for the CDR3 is TGTGCCACCTGGCCGTCTGGACAGTCCTACGAGCAGTACTTC.

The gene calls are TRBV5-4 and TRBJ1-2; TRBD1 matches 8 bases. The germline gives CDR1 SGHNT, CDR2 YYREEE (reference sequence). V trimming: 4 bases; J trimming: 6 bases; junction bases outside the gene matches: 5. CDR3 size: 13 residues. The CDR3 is CASSVDRGDGYTF. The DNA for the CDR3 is TGTGCCAGCAGCGTAGACAGGGGAGATGGCTACACCTTC.

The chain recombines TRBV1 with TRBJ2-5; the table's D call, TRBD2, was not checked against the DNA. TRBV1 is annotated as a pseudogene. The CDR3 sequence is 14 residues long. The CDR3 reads CTSSQDRCWETQYF. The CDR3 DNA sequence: TGCACCAGCAGCCAAGATCGGTGTTGGGAGACCCAGTACTTC.

DNA for the CDR3: TGTGCCAGCACCCCGGGGGACGGCACTGAAGCTTTCTTT. Translating it yields CASTPGDGTEAFF. The J gene is TRBJ1-1, the V gene TRBV6-5, with D possibly TRBD1 on 5 matching bases. V was trimmed by 7 bases and J by 4 bases, leaving 13 bases between them. The V gene's germline CDR1 is MNHEY and CDR2 SVGAGI. The CDR3 is made up of 13 amino acids.

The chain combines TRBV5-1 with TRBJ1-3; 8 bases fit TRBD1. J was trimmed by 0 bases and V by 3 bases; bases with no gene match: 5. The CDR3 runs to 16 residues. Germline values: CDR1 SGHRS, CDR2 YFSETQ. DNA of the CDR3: TGCGCCAGCAGCTGGAGACAGGGGAACTCTGGAAACACCATATATTTT. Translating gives CASSWRQGNSGNTIYF.

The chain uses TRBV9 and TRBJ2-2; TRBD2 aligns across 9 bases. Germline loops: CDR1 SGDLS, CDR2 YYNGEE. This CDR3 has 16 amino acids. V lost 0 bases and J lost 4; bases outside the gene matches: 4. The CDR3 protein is CASSVAGLAITGELFF. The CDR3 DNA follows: TGTGCCAGCAGCGTAGCGGGACTAGCTATCACCGGGGAGCTGTTTTTT.